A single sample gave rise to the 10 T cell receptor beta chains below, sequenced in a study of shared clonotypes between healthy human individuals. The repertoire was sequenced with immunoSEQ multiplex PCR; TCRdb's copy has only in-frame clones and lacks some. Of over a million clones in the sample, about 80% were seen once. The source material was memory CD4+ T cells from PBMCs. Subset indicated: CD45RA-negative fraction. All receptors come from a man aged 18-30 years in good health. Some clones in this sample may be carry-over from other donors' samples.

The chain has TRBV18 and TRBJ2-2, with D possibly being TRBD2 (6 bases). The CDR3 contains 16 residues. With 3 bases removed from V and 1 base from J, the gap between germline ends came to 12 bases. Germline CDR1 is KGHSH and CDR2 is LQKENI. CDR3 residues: CASSPLRLENTGELFF. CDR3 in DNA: TGTGCCAGCTCACCTCTACGACTAGAGAACACCGGGGAGCTGTTTTTT. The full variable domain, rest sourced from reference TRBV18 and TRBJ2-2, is NAGVMQNPRHLVRRRGQEARLRCSPMKGHSHVYWYRQLPEEGLKFMVYLQKENIIDESGMPKERFSAEFPKEGPSILRIQQVVRGDSAAYFCASSPLRLENTGELFFGEGSRLTVL.

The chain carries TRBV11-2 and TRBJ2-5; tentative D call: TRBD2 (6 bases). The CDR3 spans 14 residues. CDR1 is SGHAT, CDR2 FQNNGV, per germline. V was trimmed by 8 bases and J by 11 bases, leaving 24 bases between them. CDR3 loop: CASGRWQEGREQYF. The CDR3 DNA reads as TGTGCCAGCGGGCGGTGGCAGGAGGGCAGAGAGCAGTACTTC.

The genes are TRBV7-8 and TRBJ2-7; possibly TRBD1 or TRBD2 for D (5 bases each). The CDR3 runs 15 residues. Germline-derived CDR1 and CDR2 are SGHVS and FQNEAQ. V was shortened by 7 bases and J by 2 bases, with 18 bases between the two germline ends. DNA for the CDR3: TGTGCCAGCACCCTATGGGGCGGGTCTACCTACGAGCAGTACTTC. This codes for CASTLWGGSTYEQYF.

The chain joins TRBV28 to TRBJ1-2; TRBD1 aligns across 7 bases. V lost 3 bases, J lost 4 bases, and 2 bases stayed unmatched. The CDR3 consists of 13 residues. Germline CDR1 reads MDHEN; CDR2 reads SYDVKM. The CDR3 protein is CASSFYRGYGYTF. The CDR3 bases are TGTGCCAGCAGTTTTTACAGGGGCTATGGCTACACCTTC.

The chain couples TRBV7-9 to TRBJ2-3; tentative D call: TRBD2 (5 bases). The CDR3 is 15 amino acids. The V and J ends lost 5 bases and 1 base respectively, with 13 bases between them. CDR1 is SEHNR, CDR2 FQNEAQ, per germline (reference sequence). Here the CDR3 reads CASSPDRGRTDTQYF. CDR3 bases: TGTGCCAGCAGCCCCGACCGCGGGCGCACAGATACGCAGTATTTT. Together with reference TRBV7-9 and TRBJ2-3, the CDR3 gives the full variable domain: DTGVSQNPRHKITKRGQNVTFRCDPISEHNRLYWYRQTLGQGPEFLTYFQNEAQLEKSRLLSDRFSAERPKGSFSTLEIQRTEQGDSAMYLCASSPDRGRTDTQYFGPGTRLTVL.

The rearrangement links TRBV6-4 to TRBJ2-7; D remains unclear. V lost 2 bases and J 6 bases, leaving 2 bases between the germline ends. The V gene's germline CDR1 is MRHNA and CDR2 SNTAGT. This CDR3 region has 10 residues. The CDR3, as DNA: TGTGCCAGCAGTGACCTCGAGCAGTACTTC. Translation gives CASSDLEQYF.

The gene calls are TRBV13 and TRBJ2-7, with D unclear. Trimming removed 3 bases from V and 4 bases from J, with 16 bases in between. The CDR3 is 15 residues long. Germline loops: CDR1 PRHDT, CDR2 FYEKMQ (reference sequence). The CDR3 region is CASSFNPGRWYEQYF. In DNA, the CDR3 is TGTGCCAGCAGCTTTAATCCCGGCAGGTGGTACGAGCAGTACTTC. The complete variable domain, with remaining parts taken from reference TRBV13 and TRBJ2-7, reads AAGVIQSPRHLIKEKRETATLKCYPIPRHDTVYWYQQGPGQDPQFLISFYEKMQSDKGSIPDRFSAQQFSDYHSELNMSSLELGDSALYFCASSFNPGRWYEQYFGPGTRLTVT.

CDR3 DNA sequence: TGTGCCAGCAGCGCTCATCAGGGGACCTACGAGCAGTACTTC. Translating it yields CASSAHQGTYEQYF. The rearrangement joins TRBV9 to TRBJ2-7, with a weak D call TRBD1 (6 bases). The CDR3 has 14 amino acids. CDR1 and CDR2 from the germline V gene are SGDLS and YYNGEE. V lost 3 bases, J lost 2 bases, and 12 bases lay in between.

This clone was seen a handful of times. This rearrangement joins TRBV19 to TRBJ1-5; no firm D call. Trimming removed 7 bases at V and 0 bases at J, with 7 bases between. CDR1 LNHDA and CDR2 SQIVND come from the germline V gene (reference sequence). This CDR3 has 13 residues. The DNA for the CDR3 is TGTGCCAGTACTTGGAATAGCAATCAGCCCCAGCATTTT. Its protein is CASTWNSNQPQHF.

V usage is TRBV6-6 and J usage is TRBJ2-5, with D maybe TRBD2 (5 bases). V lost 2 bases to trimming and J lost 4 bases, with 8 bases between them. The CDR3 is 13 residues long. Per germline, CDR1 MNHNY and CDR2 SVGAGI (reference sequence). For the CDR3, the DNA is TGTGCCAGCAGTTACCGGGGAGTAGAGACCCAGTACTTC. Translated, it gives CASSYRGVETQYF.